Listed below are T cell receptor beta chains from one sample, sequenced in a study. TCRdb ran MiXCR on the RT-PCR reads and lists one entry per CDR3 protein. The profile shows about 680,000 distinct CDR3 sequences, 12% to 15% of them singletons. Sequenced sample: memory CD4+ T cells from blood. Every receptor here comes from a female donor in good health, serving as a healthy control. Each CDR3 is given with its conserved first and last residue. Each record gives: CDR3 DNA, CDR3 protein, D gene, J gene, clone size, V gene. A D gene is named only where the DNA matches it firmly. Some rows have no size entry. The others give once, few or many, or a class for an expanded clone.

TGTGCCAGCAGCCTCGACCAGACAGGGTCTGCCTACGAGCAGTACTTC	CASSLDQTGSAYEQYF	TRBD1	TRBJ2-7	NA	TRBV14
TGTGCCACCAGTGATGCGGGGAGGTCTAACTATGGCTACACCTTC	CATSDAGRSNYGYTF	NA	TRBJ1-2	many	TRBV24-1
TGTGCCAGCAGTTTTGAGGGCGTCACAGATACGCAGTATTTT	CASSFEGVTDTQYF	NA	TRBJ2-3	NA	TRBV27
TGTGCCAGCACGGACAGCTATAATTCACCCCTCCACTTT	CASTDSYNSPLHF	NA	TRBJ1-6	NA	TRBV2
TGTGCCAGCACTATGACAGGGGCGTATAATTCACCCCTCCACTTT	CASTMTGAYNSPLHF	TRBD1	TRBJ1-6	few	TRBV13
TGTGCCAGCAGCTGGGGCCCGGCAGGGGGTAGCTCCTACAATGAGCAGTTCTTC	CASSWGPAGGSSYNEQFF	TRBD1	TRBJ2-1	NA	TRBV5-6
TGCGCCAGCAGCTTCGTTCAGCCAGATACGCAGTATTTT	CASSFVQPDTQYF	NA	TRBJ2-3	few	TRBV5-1
TGCAGTGCTCGCTGGCGTTCGACCTACAATGAGCAGTTCTTC	CSARWRSTYNEQFF	NA	TRBJ2-1	NA	TRBV20-1
TGTGCCGGCAGCTTTGGGGGCGAGACCCAGTACTTC	CAGSFGGETQYF	NA	TRBJ2-5	NA	TRBV7-8
TGCAGTGCTAGGACAGAAGGCACAGATACGCAGTATTTT	CSARTEGTDTQYF	NA	TRBJ2-3	many	TRBV20-1
TGTGCAAGTCGCTTAGTGGGGACAGCCTCCTACAATGAGCAGTTCTTC	CASRLVGTASYNEQFF	NA	TRBJ2-1	few	TRBV12-2
TGTGCCAGCAGGACCCGGGGGTCCGGGGGAAACACCATATATTTT	CASRTRGSGGNTIYF	NA	TRBJ1-3	NA	TRBV6-5
TGTGCCAGCAGCCCGCTTGGCGGGACCTCCTACGAGCAGTACTTC	CASSPLGGTSYEQYF	NA	TRBJ2-7	NA	TRBV11-2
TGTGCCAGCAACCTGGGAACTGATCGAGGGGAGCAGTTCTTC	CASNLGTDRGEQFF	NA	TRBJ2-1	NA	TRBV9
TGTGCCAGCAGTTTAGGGACTCGGTTAAACGAGCAGTACTTC	CASSLGTRLNEQYF	NA	TRBJ2-7	many	TRBV7-9
TGTGCCATCACCTCGCCTCCGGGACTAGAAGTCAATGAGCAGTTCTTC	CAITSPPGLEVNEQFF	TRBD2	TRBJ2-1	NA	TRBV10-3
TGCGCCAGCAGCTTGGGTCGCGGGAGCTTAGATACGCAGTATTTT	CASSLGRGSLDTQYF	TRBD2	TRBJ2-3	few	TRBV5-1
TGCAGCGTTGAGGGTACTAGCGGAAGCACAGATACGCAGTATTTT	CSVEGTSGSTDTQYF	TRBD2	TRBJ2-3	many	TRBV29-1
TGTGCCTGGAGGGGCCGCAAGGGGCGAACTGAAGCTTTCTTT	CAWRGRKGRTEAFF	NA	TRBJ1-1	NA	TRBV30
TGCAGTGCTTCCCTCGGGGGCTCCTATAATTCACCCCTCCACTTT	CSASLGGSYNSPLHF	NA	TRBJ1-6	NA	TRBV20-1
TGCGCCAGCAGCTCCACCTCCACCGGGACTACCAAACACTACGAGCAGTACTTC	CASSSTSTGTTKHYEQYF	TRBD2	TRBJ2-7	many	TRBV5-1
TGCAGTGCTAGAGATATAGGCTACACCTTC	CSARDIGYTF	NA	TRBJ1-2	many	TRBV20-1
TGTGCCAGCAGTTACTCGCGGACAGGAAAGAACACTGAAGCTTTCTTT	CASSYSRTGKNTEAFF	TRBD1	TRBJ1-1	NA	TRBV6-6
TGCAGTGCTAGGAAACTTCTGGCGGTGTACGAGCAGTACTTC	CSARKLLAVYEQYF	NA	TRBJ2-7	NA	TRBV20-1
TGTGCCAGCAGTGATCCCAAACTAGCAGGGGGGGTCAATGAGCAGTTCTTC	CASSDPKLAGGVNEQFF	NA	TRBJ2-1	few	TRBV25-1
TGTGCCAGCAGTTTAGGGGACAGGGGCATTTCACCCCTCCACTTT	CASSLGDRGISPLHF	TRBD1	TRBJ1-6	few	TRBV12-3/TRBV12-4
TGTGCCAGCAGCTTAGGACTGGGAGGGTACGAGCAGTACTTC	CASSLGLGGYEQYF	TRBD2	TRBJ2-7	few	TRBV7-8
TGTGCCATCACTAGAAGCGGGCGTGAAAGCACAGATACGCAGTATTTT	CAITRSGRESTDTQYF	NA	TRBJ2-3	many	TRBV10-3
TGTGCCAGCAGTGAATCTCGGACAGCGAACACCGGGGAGCTGTTTTTT	CASSESRTANTGELFF	NA	TRBJ2-2	many	TRBV6-1
TGTGCCACCAGTGATTCTACAGGTGGGAGGACTGAAGCTTTCTTT	CATSDSTGGRTEAFF	NA	TRBJ1-1	few	TRBV24-1
TGCAGTGCTCCCCGACTGGCGAACACTGAAGCTTTCTTT	CSAPRLANTEAFF	NA	TRBJ1-1	NA	TRBV20-1
TGTGCCAGCAGCCAACAAGGCGGCGTTGAAAAACTGTTTTTT	CASSQQGGVEKLFF	NA	TRBJ1-4	NA	TRBV3-1
TGTGCCAGCAGCCCACAGGGGATGCTAGCCAAAAACATTCAGTACTTC	CASSPQGMLAKNIQYF	TRBD1	TRBJ2-4	few	TRBV7-9
TGCGCCAGCAGCATGATGGGAGCGGGCTCAGATACGCAGTATTTT	CASSMMGAGSDTQYF	NA	TRBJ2-3	many	TRBV5-1
TGTGCCAGCAGTTTACAGGACAGGGACGAGCAGTACTTC	CASSLQDRDEQYF	TRBD1	TRBJ2-7	NA	TRBV27
TGTGCCAGCAGTTCCGAAACCGGGACAGGGGACGCTGGCTACACCTTC	CASSSETGTGDAGYTF	TRBD1	TRBJ1-2	NA	TRBV27
TGTGCCACCAGTCAGGACGGCTACGAGCAGTACTTC	CATSQDGYEQYF	NA	TRBJ2-7	NA	TRBV24-1
TGCAGTGCTAGAACCGAGACCCAGTACTTC	CSARTETQYF	NA	TRBJ2-5	few	TRBV20-1
TGTGCCAGCAGCCAAACAGGGGGCAGCGAGCAGTACTTC	CASSQTGGSEQYF	TRBD1	TRBJ2-7	NA	TRBV3-1
TGTGCCAGCAGCCCGGTGGGGGGCTACAATGAGCAGTTCTTC	CASSPVGGYNEQFF	NA	TRBJ2-1	NA	TRBV7-3
TGTGCCAGTACCCCCCAGGGGCTAGCGGGAGTAGCGGGCCAAGAGACCCAGTACTTC	CASTPQGLAGVAGQETQYF	TRBD2	TRBJ2-5	NA	TRBV19